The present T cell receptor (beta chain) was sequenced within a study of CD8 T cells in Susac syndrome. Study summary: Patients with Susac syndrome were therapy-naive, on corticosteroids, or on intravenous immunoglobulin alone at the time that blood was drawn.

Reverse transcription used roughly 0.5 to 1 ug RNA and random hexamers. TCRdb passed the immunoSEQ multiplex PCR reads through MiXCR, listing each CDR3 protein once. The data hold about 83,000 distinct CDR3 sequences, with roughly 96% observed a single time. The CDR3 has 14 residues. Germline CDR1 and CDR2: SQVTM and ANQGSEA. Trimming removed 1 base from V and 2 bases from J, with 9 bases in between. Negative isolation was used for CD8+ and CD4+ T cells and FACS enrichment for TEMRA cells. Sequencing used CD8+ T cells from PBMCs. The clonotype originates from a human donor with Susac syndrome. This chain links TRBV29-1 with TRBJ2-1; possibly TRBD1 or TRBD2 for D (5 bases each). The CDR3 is CSVEAGTAYNEQFF. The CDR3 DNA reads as TGCAGCGTTGAAGCAGGGACGGCCTACAATGAGCAGTTCTTC.